The 6 T cell receptor beta chains reported below all come from one sample, sequenced in a study of metastatic and nonmetastatic thyroid tumors (dated by TCRdb to about 2020). The method was PCR. The sample was run on an Illumina HiSeq 4000. The raw public reads went through TCRdb reprocessing: fastp at Q25, MiXCR clone calling, in-frame beta chains kept. The sample profile shows about 15,000 clones; approximately 30% of them were found once. Together, the top ten hold 45% to 50% of the sample. No treatment had been received by any patient before thyroid surgery. The sequencing sample was made of tumor tissue. These receptors were obtained from a male donor with papillary thyroid cancer or a benign thyroid nodule (not recorded which). Some clones in this sample may be carry-over from other donors' samples.

The sample holds a few counts of this clone. The rearrangement joins TRBV10-3 to TRBJ1-5; TRBD1 matches 7 bases. V dropped 8 bases and J dropped 2; count of bases not matched to a gene: 6. This CDR3 contains 14 residues. The germline V gene has CDR1 ENHRY and CDR2 SYGVKD. The CDR3 loop reads CAIQDTGGNQPQHF. The DNA of the CDR3 is TGTGCCATCCAGGACACAGGGGGCAATCAGCCCCAGCATTTT.

This clone was recorded at least ten times. The V gene is TRBV7-6, the J gene TRBJ1-6; the match to TRBD1 covers 10 bases. The germline V gene has CDR1 SGHVS and CDR2 FNYEAQ. Trimming removed 4 bases from V and 10 bases from J; junction bases left unmatched: 7. CDR3 length equals 15 residues. The CDR3 region is CASSSGTGEVSPLHF. Written as DNA, the CDR3 is TGTGCCAGCAGCTCAGGGACAGGGGAGGTGTCACCCCTCCACTTT.

CDR3 loop: CASSQDSRVYEQYF. In DNA form, the CDR3 reads TGCGCCAGCAGCCAAGACTCGCGGGTTTACGAGCAGTACTTC. The V gene is TRBV4-1, the J gene TRBJ2-7; the D gene is possibly TRBD2 (5 bases). V shed 0 bases and J shed 4 bases, with 10 bases lying between them. This CDR3 has 14 amino acids. Germline loops: CDR1 MGHRA, CDR2 YSYEKL.

CDR3 region: CASSLKGGRKTEAFF. In DNA form, the CDR3 reads TGTGCCAGCAGTTTGAAAGGGGGCAGGAAAACTGAAGCTTTCTTT. V is TRBV28 and J is TRBJ1-1, with 7 bases identical to TRBD1. The CDR3 extends over 15 amino acids. Trimming at V came to 3 bases and at J to 5 bases, leaving 9 bases not matched to a gene. Germline CDR1 MDHEN, CDR2 SYDVKM. The full variable domain, with the rest looked up from reference TRBV28 and TRBJ1-1, is DVKVTQSSRYLVKRTGEKVFLECVQDMDHENMFWYRQDPGLGLRLIYFSYDVKMKEKGDIPEGYSVSREKKERFSLILESASTNQTSMYLCASSLKGGRKTEAFFGQGTRLTVV.

This clone was seen ten or more times. A clone one base away is much larger, so this may be a read error. The chain links TRBV20-1 to TRBJ2-3, with D perhaps given as TRBD1 or TRBD2 (7 bases each). Trimming left V 7 bases short and J 3 bases short, with 20 bases between. This CDR3 has 15 residues. Per the germline V gene, CDR1 is DFQATT and CDR2 is SNEGSKA (reference sequence). The DNA of the CDR3 is TGCAGTGATCGACATCCAGGGGGGGGTACAGATACGCAGTATTTT. Amino acid sequence: CSDRHPGGGTDTQYF.

Of note for this clone: At one of its ends the junction is not consistent with the germline gene, which may arise from a read error. CDR3 bases: TGTACCAGCAGCTTAATCCCGACAGCACCCCTCCGCTTT. Its translation: CTSSLIPTAPLRF. The chain joins TRBV11-2 to TRBJ1-6; maybe TRBD1 (5 bases). Germline-derived CDR1 and CDR2 are SGHAT and FQNNGV. The CDR3 spans 13 residues. The complete variable domain, with remaining parts taken from reference TRBV11-2 and TRBJ1-6, reads EAGVAQSPRYKIIEKRQSVAFWCNPISGHATLYWYQQILGQGPKLLIQFQNNGVVDDSQLPKDRFSAERLKGVDSTLKIQPAKLEDSAVYLCTSSLIPTAPLRFGNGTRLTVT.